One sample yielded the 13 T cell receptor beta chains listed below, sequenced in a study of OX40 agonist ivuxolimab in advanced cancers. TCRdb keeps only in-frame clones here, not all; method: immunoSEQ multiplex PCR. The table records roughly 40,000 clones, nearly 90% of them present only once. Material: CD4+ or CD8+ T cells sorted from blood, obtained in a trial of the OX40 agonist ivuxolimab. These receptor sequences come from an adult with an advanced solid tumor such as melanoma, head and neck, liver or kidney cancer.

The gene calls are TRBV7-8 and TRBJ1-5; a weak D match, TRBD1 (6 bases). Germline V CDR1 and CDR2: SGHVS, FQNEAQ. V was shortened by 5 bases and J by 12 bases, with 17 bases between the two germline ends. CDR3 length equals 13 residues. CDR3 bases: TGTGCCAGCAGCCCTGGGACACTTAGAATCCAGCATTTT. Residues: CASSPGTLRIQHF.

V is TRBV6-6 and J is TRBJ2-5; no reliable D call. The J call could be wrong; TRBJ2-7 is a better fit for the DNA end. The CDR3 sequence is 16 residues long. Looked up from germline, CDR1 is MNHNY and CDR2 is SVGAGI (reference sequence). The CDR3 nucleotides read TGTGCCAGCAGTTACCTAGTAGCCCGAGGCTCCTACGAGCAGTACTTC. Encoded protein: CASSYLVARGSYEQYF.

The chain combines TRBV2 with TRBJ2-3; a possible D gene is TRBD1 (6 bases). Germline V lookup: CDR1 SNHLY, CDR2 FYNNEI. The CDR3 has 17 amino acids. The V and J ends lost 5 bases and 3 bases respectively, with 21 bases between them. CDR3 sequence: CASSHIQGRGWTDTQYF. The CDR3 nucleotides are TGTGCCAGCAGTCACATACAGGGCAGGGGTTGGACAGATACGCAGTATTTT.

V gene TRBV20-1 combines with J gene TRBJ2-3, with 7 positions matching TRBD2. The CDR3 length is 10 residues. V was pared by 6 bases and J by 10 bases, with 4 bases of the junction left unmatched. The V gene's germline CDR1 is DFQATT and CDR2 SNEGSKA (reference sequence). Here the CDR3 reads CSATSVAQYF. The CDR3 DNA follows: TGCAGTGCCACTAGCGTCGCGCAGTATTTT.

The J gene is TRBJ2-7, the V gene TRBV11-2, with TRBD2 matching over 10 bases. Looked up from germline, CDR1 is SGHAT and CDR2 is FQNNGV. This CDR3 comprises 16 residues. V trimming: 5 bases; J trimming: 2 bases; junction bases outside the gene matches: 9. The CDR3 loop reads CASSPLRGLATYEQYF. The DNA of the CDR3 is TGTGCCAGCAGCCCATTACGGGGACTAGCGACCTACGAGCAGTACTTC.

The chain joins TRBV19 to TRBJ2-7; 9 nucleotides line up with TRBD2. V shed 5 bases, J shed 2 bases, and the junction held 10 bases outside the gene matches. From germline, CDR1 is LNHDA and CDR2 SQIVND (reference sequence). The CDR3 runs to 16 residues. Written as DNA, the CDR3 is TGTGCCAGTAGTTCTCCCCAAGCGGGAGGTCCCTACGAGCAGTACTTC. Its protein is CASSSPQAGGPYEQYF.

The chain combines TRBV10-3 with TRBJ1-1; possibly TRBD1 for D (5 bases). CDR3 length: 15 amino acids. Germline loops: CDR1 ENHRY, CDR2 SYGVKD. V lost 6 bases, J lost 4 bases, and 18 bases lay in between. CDR3 residues: CAIRPGGRGFTEAFF. Written as DNA, the CDR3 is TGTGCCATCAGGCCCGGGGGGAGGGGTTTCACTGAAGCTTTCTTT.

V is TRBV19 and J is TRBJ2-7; D remains ambiguous. The CDR3 contains 14 residues. Trimming left V 3 bases short and J 0 bases short, with 9 bases between. Germline CDR1 and CDR2: LNHDA and SQIVND (reference sequence). The CDR3 sequence: CASSIQESSYEQYF. DNA of the CDR3: TGTGCCAGTAGTATTCAAGAAAGCTCCTACGAGCAGTACTTC.

V and J are TRBV2 and TRBJ2-2, with D possibly matching TRBD1 (6 bases). V was pared by 6 bases and J by 7 bases, with 12 bases between. From germline, CDR1 is SNHLY and CDR2 FYNNEI. The CDR3 has 13 amino acids. CDR3 residues: CASRQGSIGELFF. The DNA for the CDR3 is TGTGCCAGCAGACAGGGTTCGATCGGGGAGCTGTTTTTT.

The chain employs TRBV2 and TRBJ1-1; 8 nucleotides agree with TRBD1. Trimming removed 5 bases from V and 1 base from J; junction bases left unmatched: 3. CDR3 size: 14 residues. Germline V gives CDR1 SNHLY, CDR2 FYNNEI. The CDR3 DNA sequence: TGTGCCAGCAGTCTACAGGGGGAGAACACTGAAGCTTTCTTT. Protein product: CASSLQGENTEAFF. Full variable domain (remainder filled in from reference TRBV2 and TRBJ1-1): EPEVTQTPSHQVTQMGQEVILRCVPISNHLYFYWYRQILGQKVEFLVSFYNNEISEKSEIFDDQFSVERPDGSNFTLKIRSTKLEDSAMYFCASSLQGENTEAFFGQGTRLTVV.

The rearrangement links TRBV14 to TRBJ1-4; 10 bases are shared with TRBD1. Germline V gives CDR1 SGHDN, CDR2 FVKESK. There are 18 residues in the CDR3. V shed 3 bases, J shed 4 bases, and the junction held 11 bases outside the gene matches. Here the CDR3 reads CASSQYTGTGVFNEKLFF. CDR3 nucleotide sequence: TGTGCCAGCAGCCAGTACACCGGGACAGGGGTTTTTAATGAAAAACTGTTTTTT. Variable domain in full (rest from reference TRBV14 and TRBJ1-4): EAGVTQFPSHSVIEKGQTVTLRCDPISGHDNLYWYRRVMGKEIKFLLHFVKESKQDESGMPNNRFLAERTGGTYSTLKVQPAELEDSGVYFCASSQYTGTGVFNEKLFFGSGTQLSVL.

This chain joins TRBV19 and TRBJ2-3; 7 bases line up with TRBD2. The V gene end was trimmed by 2 bases and the J gene end by 5 bases; junction bases not matched to a gene: 7. Germline CDR1 is LNHDA and CDR2 is SQIVND (reference sequence). There are 15 residues in the CDR3. The CDR3 DNA follows: TGTGCCAGTAGTATAACTCCTAGCGGAGGAGATACGCAGTATTTT. Translating gives CASSITPSGGDTQYF.

The gene calls are TRBV7-3 and TRBJ2-7; TRBD1 aligns across 10 bases. Germline loops: CDR1 SGHTA, CDR2 FQGTGA. CDR3 length equals 15 residues. The V segment lost 5 bases and the J segment 2 bases; nucleotides outside the gene matches: 6. The CDR3: CASSGWDRGTYEQYF. The CDR3 DNA reads as TGTGCCAGCAGCGGCTGGGACAGGGGCACCTACGAGCAGTACTTC. Looking up the rest from reference TRBV7-3 and TRBJ2-7 gives the full variable domain: GAGVSQTPSNKVTEKGKYVELRCDPISGHTALYWYRQSLGQGPEFLIYFQGTGAADDSGLPNDRFFAVRPEGSVSTLKIQRTERGDSAVYLCASSGWDRGTYEQYFGPGTRLTVT.